Here is one T cell receptor (beta chain) with its context. Its antigen is unknown. The data originate from a study of lymphopenia after photon versus proton radiotherapy. Here immunoSEQ multiplex PCR was the method, and the copy in TCRdb shows in-frame clones only, minus some. The table shows 18,000 or so clones, with approximately 91% occurring only once. Findings of the study overall: Post-nadir diversity loss with photons came from oligoclonal expansion, particularly CD8+ Temra cells. Photon-treated patients lost naive T cells and TCR diversity; proton-treated stayed stable.

The germline CDR1 and CDR2 sequences are PRHDT and FYEKMQ (reference sequence). V lost 2 bases and J lost 11; bases outside the gene matches: 11. This CDR3 is 14 amino acids long. The chain uses TRBV13 and TRBJ1-1; 7 nucleotides align to TRBD1. The material was peripheral blood, obtained from a patient treated with proton-based radiotherapy. The TCR comes from a man aged 70-80 years with pancreatic cancer. CDR3 coding DNA: TGTGCCAGCAGCTTAAGGGACAGACAACCGGGTGCTTTCTTT. This gives the protein CASSLRDRQPGAFF.